This paragraph reports one T cell receptor beta chain. What it binds is unknown. The sample is drawn from a study of cytomegalovirus exposure and HLA in healthy donors. Study-wide results and limits: About 87% or about 30% of the time was how often most TCR beta V segments were productive, according to an earlier analysis. Confirmation was obtained in vitro that a few CMV-associated chains are specific for CMV antigens. Investigators reported fewer than 200 TCR beta chains as tied to cytomegalovirus.

This CDR3 is built from 13 residues. The germline CDR1 and CDR2 sequences are LNHDA and SQIVND (reference sequence). V gave up 6 bases and J gave up 0 bases, with 8 bases separating them. In the PCR, 60 Vbeta and 13 Jbeta primers were used. Sequencing used immunoSEQ multiplex PCR; TCRdb keeps in-frame clones, though not all of them. The data contain roughly 150,000 clones, around three quarters of them singletons. The chain employs TRBV19 and TRBJ1-1; D unresolved. Sequenced sample: PBMCs. The sequence was collected from an older woman in good health and CMV-seropositive. The CDR3 protein is CASSGNMNTEAFF. The CDR3 region has the DNA TGTGCCAGTAGCGGGAACATGAACACTGAAGCTTTCTTT. The whole variable domain, filled in from reference TRBV19 and TRBJ1-1, reads DGGITQSPKYLFRKEGQNVTLSCEQNLNHDAMYWYRQDPGQGLRLIYYSQIVNDFQKGDIAEGYSVSREKKESFPLTVTSAQKNPTAFYLCASSGNMNTEAFFGQGTRLTVV.